This paragraph reports one T cell receptor beta chain. A much bigger clone sits one base away, suggesting this may be a read error. CDR3 size: 15 residues. Trimming removed 6 bases at V and 0 bases at J, with 12 bases between. These data belong to a study of kidney transplant recipient with SARS-CoV-2 infection. Each CDR3 protein gets one entry after TCRdb re-called the reads with MiXCR. The sample yields fewer than 250,000 distinct CDR3 sequences, around 30% seen once. This TCR was recovered from a young adult male patient who had COVID-19 and was a kidney transplant recipient. The graft donor may be the source of some T cells. Source: a blood sample, taken at baseline and between days 110 and 120 from a kidney transplant recipient. The V gene is TRBV12-3 or TRBV12-4, the J gene TRBJ1-5; D remains unclear. CDR3 in DNA: TGTGCCAGCAGACGGTCGCGGGATAGCAATCAGCCCCAGCATTTT. Its translation is CASRRSRDSNQPQHF.